This T cell receptor beta chain is from a study of T cell responses to AZD1222 COVID-19 vaccine. Study conclusions and caveats: Donors were mostly white British, more females; clonal diversity possibly underestimated. Spike-spanning, vaccine-associated CD4 TCRs were dominant at 160-218 and 743-854. Repertoires in all cases were sampled only once the peak T cell response had passed. Among those given AZD1222, only five or six were seropositive at baseline.

In its sample, this clone was seen a few times. Its antigen is not known. Sequencing used immunoSEQ multiplex PCR; TCRdb keeps in-frame clones, though not all of them. Among some 62,000 clones, 76% were seen once, and the ten largest hold more than 13%. Material: peripheral blood, obtained on day 0 of AZD1222 vaccination. The sequence was obtained from an adult in good health.

Here the CDR3 DNA reads TGTGCCAGCAGTTACCTCGGGGGGCGCCAAGAGACCCAGTACTTC. It yields the protein CASSYLGGRQETQYF. The chain carries TRBV6-5 and TRBJ2-5, with a tentative D call TRBD2 (7 bases). The CDR3 contains 15 residues. Per the germline V gene, CDR1 is MNHEY and CDR2 is SVGAGI. With 2 bases removed from V and 1 base from J, the gap between germline ends came to 11 bases.